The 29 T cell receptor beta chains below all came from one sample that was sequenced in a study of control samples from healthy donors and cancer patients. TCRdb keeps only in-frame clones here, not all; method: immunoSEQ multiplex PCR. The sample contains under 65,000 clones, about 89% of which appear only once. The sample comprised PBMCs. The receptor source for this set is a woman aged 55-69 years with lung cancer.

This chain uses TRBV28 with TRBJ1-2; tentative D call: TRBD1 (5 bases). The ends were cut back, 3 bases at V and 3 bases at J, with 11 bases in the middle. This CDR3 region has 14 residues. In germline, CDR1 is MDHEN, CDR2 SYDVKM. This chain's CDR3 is CASSFGDSHYGYTF. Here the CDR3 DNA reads TGTGCCAGCAGTTTTGGAGACAGCCACTATGGCTACACCTTC.

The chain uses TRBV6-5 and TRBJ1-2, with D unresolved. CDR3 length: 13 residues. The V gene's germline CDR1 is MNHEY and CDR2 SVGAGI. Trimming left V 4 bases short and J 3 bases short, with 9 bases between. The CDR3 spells CASSSNGDYGYTF. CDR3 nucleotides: TGTGCCAGCAGTTCCAACGGAGACTATGGCTACACCTTC.

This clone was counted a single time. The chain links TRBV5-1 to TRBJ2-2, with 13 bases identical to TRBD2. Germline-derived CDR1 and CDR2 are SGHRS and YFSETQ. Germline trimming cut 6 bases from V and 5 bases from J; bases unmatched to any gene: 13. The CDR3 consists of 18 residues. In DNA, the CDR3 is TGCGCCAGCAATTCCGGAGGACTAGCGGGAGATCGGACCGGGGAGCTGTTTTTT. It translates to CASNSGGLAGDRTGELFF.

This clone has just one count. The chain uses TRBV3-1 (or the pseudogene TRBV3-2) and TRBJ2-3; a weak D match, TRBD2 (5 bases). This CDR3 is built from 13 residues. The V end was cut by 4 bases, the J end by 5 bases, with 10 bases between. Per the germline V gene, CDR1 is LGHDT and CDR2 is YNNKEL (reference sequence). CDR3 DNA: TGTGCCAGCAGCCCTTCCGGGATAGATACGCAGTATTTT. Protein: CASSPSGIDTQYF.

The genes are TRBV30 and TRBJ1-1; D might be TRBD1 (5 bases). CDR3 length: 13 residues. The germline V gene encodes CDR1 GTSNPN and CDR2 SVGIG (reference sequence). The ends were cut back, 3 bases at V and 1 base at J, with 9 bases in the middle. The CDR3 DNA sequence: TGTGCCTGGAGCGGGGCCCCGAACACTGAAGCTTTCTTT. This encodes CAWSGAPNTEAFF.

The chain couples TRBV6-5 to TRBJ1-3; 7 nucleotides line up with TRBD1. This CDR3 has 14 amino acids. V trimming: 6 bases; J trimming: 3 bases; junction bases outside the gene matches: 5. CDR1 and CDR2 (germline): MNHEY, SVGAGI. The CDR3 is CASSFRTGGNTIYF. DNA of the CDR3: TGTGCCAGCAGCTTCCGGACAGGTGGAAACACCATATATTTT.

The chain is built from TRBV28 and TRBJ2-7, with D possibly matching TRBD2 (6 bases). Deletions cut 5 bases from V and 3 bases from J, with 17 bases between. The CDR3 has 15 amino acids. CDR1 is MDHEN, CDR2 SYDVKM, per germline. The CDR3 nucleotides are TGTGCCAGCAGTCACTCCGGGACCGGGGGCTACGAGCAGTACTTC. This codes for CASSHSGTGGYEQYF.

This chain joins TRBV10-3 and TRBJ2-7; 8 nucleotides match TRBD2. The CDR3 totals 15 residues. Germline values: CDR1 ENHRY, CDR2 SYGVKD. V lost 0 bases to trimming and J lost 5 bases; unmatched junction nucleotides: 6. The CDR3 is CAISESETSVHEQYF. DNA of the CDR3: TGTGCCATCAGTGAGTCCGAGACTAGCGTGCACGAGCAGTACTTC.

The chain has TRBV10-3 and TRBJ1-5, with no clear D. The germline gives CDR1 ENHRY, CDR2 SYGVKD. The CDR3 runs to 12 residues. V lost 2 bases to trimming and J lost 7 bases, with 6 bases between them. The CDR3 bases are TGTGCCATCAGTGAGACTGGCCAGCCCCAGCATTTT. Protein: CAISETGQPQHF.

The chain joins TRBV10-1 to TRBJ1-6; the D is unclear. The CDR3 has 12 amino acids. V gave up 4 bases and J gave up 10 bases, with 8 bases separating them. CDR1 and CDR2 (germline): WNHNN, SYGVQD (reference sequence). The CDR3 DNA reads TGCGCCAGCAGTGCCGGGAACTCACCCCTCCACTTT. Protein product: CASSAGNSPLHF.

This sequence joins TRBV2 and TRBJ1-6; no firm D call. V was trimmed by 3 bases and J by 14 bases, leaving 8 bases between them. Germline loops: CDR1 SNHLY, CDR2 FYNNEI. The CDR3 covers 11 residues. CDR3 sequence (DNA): TGTGCCAGCAGTGACCAGCTAACCCTCCACTTT. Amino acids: CASSDQLTLHF.

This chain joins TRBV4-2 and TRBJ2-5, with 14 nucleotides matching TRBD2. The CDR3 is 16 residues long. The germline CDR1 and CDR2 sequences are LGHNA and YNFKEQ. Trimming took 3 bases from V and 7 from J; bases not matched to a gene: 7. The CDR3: CASSHPGLAGDGTQYF. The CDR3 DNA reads TGTGCCAGCAGCCACCCGGGACTAGCGGGAGACGGGACCCAGTACTTC.

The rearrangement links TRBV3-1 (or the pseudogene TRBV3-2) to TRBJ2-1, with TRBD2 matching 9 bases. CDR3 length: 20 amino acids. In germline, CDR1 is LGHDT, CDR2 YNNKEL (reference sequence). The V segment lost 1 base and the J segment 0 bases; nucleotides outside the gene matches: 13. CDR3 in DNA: TGTGCCAGCAGCCAAGTCTTGGCTAGCGGGGCCCAGAGCTCCTACAATGAGCAGTTCTTC. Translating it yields CASSQVLASGAQSSYNEQFF.

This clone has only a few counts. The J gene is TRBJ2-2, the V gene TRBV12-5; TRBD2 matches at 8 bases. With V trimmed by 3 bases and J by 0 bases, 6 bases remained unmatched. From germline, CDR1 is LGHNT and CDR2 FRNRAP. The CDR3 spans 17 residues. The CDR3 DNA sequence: TGTGCTAGTGGTTTCGGGAGGGGGGGAACGAACACCGGGGAGCTGTTTTTT. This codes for CASGFGRGGTNTGELFF.

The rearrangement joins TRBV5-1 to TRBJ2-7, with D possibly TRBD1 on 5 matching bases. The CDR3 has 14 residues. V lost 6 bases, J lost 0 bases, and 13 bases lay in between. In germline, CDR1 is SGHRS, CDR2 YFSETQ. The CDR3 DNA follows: TGCGCCAGCACCACGGACACGAACTCCTACGAGCAGTACTTC. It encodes CASTTDTNSYEQYF.

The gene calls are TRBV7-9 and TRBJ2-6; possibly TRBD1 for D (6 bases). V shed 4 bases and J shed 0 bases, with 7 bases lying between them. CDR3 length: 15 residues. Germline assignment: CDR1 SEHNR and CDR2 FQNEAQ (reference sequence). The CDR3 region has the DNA TGTGCCAGCAGCTCGGACAGCTCTGGGGCCAACGTCCTGACTTTC. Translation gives CASSSDSSGANVLTF.

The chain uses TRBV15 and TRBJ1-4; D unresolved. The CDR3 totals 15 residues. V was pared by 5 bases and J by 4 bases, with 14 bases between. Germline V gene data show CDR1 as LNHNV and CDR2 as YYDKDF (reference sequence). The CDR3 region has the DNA TGTGCCACCAGCGTTTTAAAATCGGATAATGAAAAACTGTTTTTT. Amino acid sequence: CATSVLKSDNEKLFF.

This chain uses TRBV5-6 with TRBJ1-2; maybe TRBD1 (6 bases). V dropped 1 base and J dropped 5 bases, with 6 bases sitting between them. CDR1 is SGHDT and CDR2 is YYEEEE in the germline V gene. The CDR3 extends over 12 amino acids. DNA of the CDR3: TGTGCCAGCAGCTTGACAGGGTATGGCTACACCTTC. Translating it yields CASSLTGYGYTF. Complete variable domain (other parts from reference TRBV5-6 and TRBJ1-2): DAGVTQSPTHLIKTRGQQVTLRCSPKSGHDTVSWYQQALGQGPQFIFQYYEEEERQRGNFPDRFSGHQFPNYSSELNVNALLLGDSALYLCASSLTGYGYTFGSGTRLTVV.

In DNA form, the CDR3 reads TGTGCCAGCAGCCCCTTGGGTACAGATACGCAGTATTTT. Translating gives CASSPLGTDTQYF. This chain links TRBV7-9 with TRBJ2-3; no clear D. Trimming shortened V by 5 bases and J by 3 bases, and 9 bases separated the two germline ends. CDR3 size: 13 residues. Germline V gene lookup returns CDR1 SEHNR and CDR2 FQNEAQ (reference sequence).

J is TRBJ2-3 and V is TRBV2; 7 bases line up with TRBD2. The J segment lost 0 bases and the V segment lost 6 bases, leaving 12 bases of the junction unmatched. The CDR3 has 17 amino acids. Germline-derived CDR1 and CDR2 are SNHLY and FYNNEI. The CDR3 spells CASRTTLGEGSTDTQYF. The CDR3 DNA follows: TGTGCCAGCAGAACGACCCTCGGGGAGGGTAGCACAGATACGCAGTATTTT.

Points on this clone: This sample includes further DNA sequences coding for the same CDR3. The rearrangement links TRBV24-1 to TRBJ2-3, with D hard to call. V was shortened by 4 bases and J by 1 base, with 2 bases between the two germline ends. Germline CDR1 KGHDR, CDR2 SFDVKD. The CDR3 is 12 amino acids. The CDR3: CATSEGTDTQYF. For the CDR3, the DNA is TGTGCCACCAGTGAAGGCACAGATACGCAGTATTTT.

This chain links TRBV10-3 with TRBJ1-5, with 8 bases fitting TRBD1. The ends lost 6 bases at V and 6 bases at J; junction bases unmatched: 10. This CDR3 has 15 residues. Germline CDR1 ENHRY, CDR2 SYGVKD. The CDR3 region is CAISDGQGMAQPQHF. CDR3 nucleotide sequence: TGTGCCATCAGCGATGGACAGGGCATGGCTCAGCCCCAGCATTTT.

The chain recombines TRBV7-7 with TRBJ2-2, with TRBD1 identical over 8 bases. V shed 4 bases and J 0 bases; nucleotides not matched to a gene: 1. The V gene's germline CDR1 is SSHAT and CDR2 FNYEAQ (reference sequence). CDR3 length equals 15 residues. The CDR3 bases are TGTGCCAGCAGCTCGGACAGGGCGAACACCGGGGAGCTGTTTTTT. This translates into CASSSDRANTGELFF.

The CDR3 loop is CASSSTRTSGIDNEQFF. CDR3 DNA sequence: TGTGCCAGCAGTTCAACCCGGACTAGCGGGATAGATAATGAGCAGTTCTTC. The chain is built from TRBV28 and TRBJ2-1, with 12 positions matching TRBD2. V gave up 4 bases and J gave up 7 bases; unmatched junction bases: 11. Looked up from germline, CDR1 is MDHEN and CDR2 is SYDVKM. The CDR3 length is 17 residues. The entire variable domain, with the rest obtained from reference TRBV28 and TRBJ2-1, is as follows: DVKVTQSSRYLVKRTGEKVFLECVQDMDHENMFWYRQDPGLGLRLIYFSYDVKMKEKGDIPEGYSVSREKKERFSLILESASTNQTSMYLCASSSTRTSGIDNEQFFGPGTRLTVL.

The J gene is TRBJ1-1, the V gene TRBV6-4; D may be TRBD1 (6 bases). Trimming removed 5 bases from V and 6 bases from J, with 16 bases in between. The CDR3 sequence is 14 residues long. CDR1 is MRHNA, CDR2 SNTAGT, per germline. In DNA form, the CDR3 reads TGTGCCAGCAGTCCACAGGGTCGGGGGTCTGAAGCTTTCTTT. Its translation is CASSPQGRGSEAFF.

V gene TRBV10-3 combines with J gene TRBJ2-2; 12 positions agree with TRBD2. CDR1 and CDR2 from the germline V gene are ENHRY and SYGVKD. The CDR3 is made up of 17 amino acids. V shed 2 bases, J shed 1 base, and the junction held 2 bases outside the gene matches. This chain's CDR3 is CAISEPGLAGNTGELFF. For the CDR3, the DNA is TGTGCCATCAGTGAGCCGGGACTAGCGGGGAACACCGGGGAGCTGTTTTTT.

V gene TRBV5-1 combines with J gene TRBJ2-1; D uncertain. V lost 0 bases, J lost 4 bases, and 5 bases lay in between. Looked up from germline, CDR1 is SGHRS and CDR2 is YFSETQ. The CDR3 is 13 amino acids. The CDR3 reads CASSLDSYNEQFF. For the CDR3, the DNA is TGCGCCAGCAGCTTGGACAGTTACAATGAGCAGTTCTTC.

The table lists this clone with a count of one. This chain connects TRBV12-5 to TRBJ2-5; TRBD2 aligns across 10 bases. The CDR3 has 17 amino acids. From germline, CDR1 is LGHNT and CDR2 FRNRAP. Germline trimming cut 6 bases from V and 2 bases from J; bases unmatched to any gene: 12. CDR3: CASGRSSGGAIQETQYF. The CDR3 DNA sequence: TGTGCTAGTGGCCGGTCTAGCGGGGGTGCTATTCAAGAGACCCAGTACTTC.

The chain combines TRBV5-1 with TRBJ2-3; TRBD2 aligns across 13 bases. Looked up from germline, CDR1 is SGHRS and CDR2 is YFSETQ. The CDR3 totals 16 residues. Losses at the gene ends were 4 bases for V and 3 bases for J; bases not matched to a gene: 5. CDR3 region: CASSPRTSGRTDTQYF. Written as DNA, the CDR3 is TGCGCCAGCAGCCCCAGGACTAGCGGGAGAACAGATACGCAGTATTTT.